This TCR beta chain was found in a study of chemoradiotherapy in HPV16-positive cancers. Repertoires were sampled repeatedly during chemoradiotherapy. CDR1 and CDR2 (germline): ENHRY, SYGVKD. The length of the CDR3 is 13 residues. The junction had 6 bases not matched to a gene; V was cut back by 8 bases and J by 7 bases. This clone was seen once. Assay: immunoSEQ multiplex PCR; the TCRdb copy retains only in-frame clones and omits some. Of some 1,500 clones detected, 87% appear once; the ten largest clones hold 3% to 4.5%. The material sequenced was tumor tissue, taken from a patient who underwent chemoradiotherapy. The TCR comes from a human donor with HPV-associated anogenital cancer. V usage is TRBV10-3 and J usage is TRBJ1-4; the match to TRBD1 covers 8 bases. The DNA for the CDR3 is TGTGCCATCGGGGCAGGGGGCAGTGAAAAACTGTTTTTT. Translating gives CAIGAGGSEKLFF.